This passage covers 7 T cell receptor beta chains from one sample sequenced in a study of cytomegalovirus exposure and HLA in healthy donors. PCR involved 60 Vbeta and 13 Jbeta primers. The table came from immunoSEQ multiplex PCR; TCRdb's copy has only in-frame clones and leaves some out. The sample holds around 150,000 clones; around 57% are singletons and the top ten take around 1.8%. The specimen was PBMCs. The receptor set was obtained from a male donor in good health and CMV-seronegative.

The CDR3 reads CASSYSGSTEAFF. The DNA for the CDR3 is TGTGCCAGCAGTTACTCAGGGAGCACTGAAGCTTTCTTT. V is TRBV6-5 and J is TRBJ1-1, with D unresolved. In germline, CDR1 is MNHEY, CDR2 SVGAGI. V was shortened by 0 bases and J by 4 bases, with 6 bases between the two germline ends. CDR3 size: 13 residues.

The genes are TRBV2 and TRBJ2-3, with D perhaps matching TRBD2 (7 bases). Between the trimmed V and J ends, which lost 0 bases and 0 bases, there was a span of 16 bases. Germline V lookup: CDR1 SNHLY, CDR2 FYNNEI. The CDR3 consists of 18 residues. CDR3 in DNA: TGTGCCAGCAGTGAAGCCTCAAGGGGGGGGCCTAGCACAGATACGCAGTATTTT. This sequence encodes CASSEASRGGPSTDTQYF.

This clone was picked up a small number of times. V gene TRBV9 combines with J gene TRBJ1-5; 10 nucleotides line up with TRBD1. This CDR3 contains 15 residues. The V gene's germline CDR1 is SGDLS and CDR2 YYNGEE. The V segment lost 3 bases and the J segment 6 bases; nucleotides outside the gene matches: 6. The CDR3 DNA sequence: TGTGCCAGCAGCGAGGGGACAGGGGACGGTCAGCCCCAGCATTTT. Its translation is CASSEGTGDGQPQHF.

The V gene is TRBV10-3, the J gene TRBJ1-1; D not certain. Germline V gives CDR1 ENHRY, CDR2 SYGVKD. V was cut by 6 bases and J by 11 bases, with 16 bases left in between. The CDR3 length is 12 residues. CDR3 nucleotide sequence: TGTGCCATCAGGTCGGACGGGGATGAGGCTTTCTTT. It yields the protein CAIRSDGDEAFF.

This clone was detected only a few times. The chain joins TRBV6-5 to TRBJ1-6; 11 bases line up with TRBD1. In germline, CDR1 is MNHEY, CDR2 SVGAGI. The CDR3 is 14 amino acids. V lost 7 bases to trimming and J lost 13 bases; unmatched junction nucleotides: 9. CDR3 sequence: CASTPGQGASPLHF. The CDR3 DNA reads TGTGCCAGCACCCCCGGACAGGGGGCCAGCCCCCTCCACTTT.

This clone has only one observation. The chain couples TRBV5-1 to TRBJ1-2; D might be TRBD1 (6 bases). Germline CDR1 reads SGHRS; CDR2 reads YFSETQ. The V end lost 0 bases, the J end lost 3 bases, and 18 bases lay between the germline ends. This CDR3 has 17 residues. The CDR3 reads CASSLVLAGALDYGYTF. CDR3 sequence (DNA): TGCGCCAGCAGCTTGGTATTGGCAGGGGCTTTGGACTATGGCTACACCTTC.

This clone was found a few times. The chain employs TRBV10-3 and TRBJ1-5; 7 bases align to TRBD1. The CDR3 totals 17 residues. Looked up from germline, CDR1 is ENHRY and CDR2 is SYGVKD. V shed 4 bases and J 4 bases; nucleotides not matched to a gene: 13. The CDR3 loop is CAISGASRGEPNQPQHF. Here the CDR3 DNA reads TGTGCCATCAGTGGAGCGTCCAGGGGGGAACCTAATCAGCCCCAGCATTTT.